This entry concerns a single TCR beta chain. The data are from a study of early T cells in non-severe SARS-CoV-2 infection. Researchers tagged individual cDNA molecules with unique molecular identifiers. TCRdb re-analysed the 5' RACE reads in MiXCR, keeping a single row per CDR3 protein. This table has around 82,000 distinct CDR3 sequences, 14% to 15% appearing once. This sequence originates from an adult who was a healthcare worker with PCR-confirmed SARS-CoV-2 infection or an uninfected control (not recorded which). Sequences were obtained from whole blood.

CDR3 coding DNA: TGCAGCGTTGAGGCGGGTAGGACAGATACGCAGTATTTT. Translation gives CSVEAGRTDTQYF. V gene TRBV29-1 combines with J gene TRBJ2-3; D might be TRBD2 (5 bases). V was pared by 3 bases and J by 3 bases, with 10 bases between. CDR3 size: 13 residues. CDR1 and CDR2 from the germline V gene are SQVTM and ANQGSEA.